The present TCR gamma chain was sequenced within a study of human gamma delta and Vdelta1 T cells. Study observations and caveats: Acute myeloid leukemia was reportedly broadly targeted by polyclonal Delta One T cells.

The CDR3 is 15 amino acids. The V segment lost 2 bases and the J segment 2 bases; nucleotides outside the gene matches: 9. Germline V gene lookup returns CDR1 GITISATS and CDR2 ISYDGTV (reference sequence). In regard to this clone: Its specificity is not known.

TCRdb re-identified clones in the PCR reads via CATT. Here the sample spans about 8,700 gamma-chain clones, around 50% being singletons. The chain employs TRGV9 and TRGJ1 or TRGJ2. This clonotype originated in a human donor in good health. Source material: Vdelta1 gamma-delta T cells from blood grown in culture (DOT cells). The CDR3 here is CALWEAEPHYYKKLF. The CDR3 DNA reads TGTGCCTTGTGGGAGGCCGAACCCCATTATTATAAGAAACTCTTT.